Shown below are 3 T cell receptor beta chains from a single sample sequenced in a study of blood T cell repertoires in COVID-19 (dated by TCRdb to between 2020 and 2021). Library creation used the immunoSEQ multiplex PCR assay. TCRdb's version of the immuneACCESS table is confined to in-frame rearrangements and falls short of the full clone set. An unresolved V gene accounts for under half of the shortfall where checked; the remainder is of unknown origin. The sample data list some 29,000 clones, and 84% of these were observed just once. The biggest ten clones account for roughly a tenth of the sample. The source material was peripheral blood. These receptors were collected from a man older than 75 with active COVID-19.

The CDR3 sequence is CASSQDFLGGGFTDTQYF. As DNA, the CDR3 is TGCGCCAGCAGCCAAGATTTTCTGGGCGGGGGGTTCACAGATACGCAGTATTTT. The rearrangement joins TRBV4-1 to TRBJ2-3; 8 bases line up with TRBD2. The V segment lost 0 bases and the J segment 2 bases; nucleotides outside the gene matches: 10. The CDR3 contains 18 residues. CDR1 MGHRA and CDR2 YSYEKL come from the germline V gene.

V usage is TRBV28 and J usage is TRBJ2-2; D remains unclear. V lost 2 bases, J lost 3 bases, and 4 bases lay in between. Germline V gene sequence: CDR1 MDHEN, CDR2 SYDVKM. The CDR3 covers 13 residues. The chain's CDR3 is CASSLPDTGELFF. DNA for the CDR3: TGTGCCAGCAGTTTACCCGACACCGGGGAGCTGTTTTTT.

V and J are TRBV29-1 and TRBJ2-1, with a possible D match to TRBD2 (7 bases). The CDR3 is 13 amino acids. With 4 bases removed from V and 4 bases from J, the gap between germline ends came to 11 bases. The germline gives CDR1 SQVTM, CDR2 ANQGSEA. This CDR3 is CSVGGGLYNEQFF. As DNA, the CDR3 is TGCAGCGTTGGGGGGGGCCTTTACAATGAGCAGTTCTTC.